This T cell receptor (beta chain) was documented in a study of monozygotic twins with inflammatory bowel disease. TCRdb reprocessed the 5' RACE reads; each CDR3 protein has one entry and no DNA is given. This table holds approximately 420,000 distinct CDR3 sequences. The CDR3 runs 19 residues. CDR1 is LGHNA and CDR2 is YNFKEQ in the germline V gene. This TCR was recovered from a human donor with ulcerative colitis or Crohn's disease, or a healthy co-twin of an affected twin (not recorded which). This rearrangement joins TRBV4-2 to TRBJ1-4; absent DNA, TCRdb's TRBD1 call cannot be checked. The specimen sequenced was blood. This CDR3 is CASSQELGDRVSLSGKLFF.